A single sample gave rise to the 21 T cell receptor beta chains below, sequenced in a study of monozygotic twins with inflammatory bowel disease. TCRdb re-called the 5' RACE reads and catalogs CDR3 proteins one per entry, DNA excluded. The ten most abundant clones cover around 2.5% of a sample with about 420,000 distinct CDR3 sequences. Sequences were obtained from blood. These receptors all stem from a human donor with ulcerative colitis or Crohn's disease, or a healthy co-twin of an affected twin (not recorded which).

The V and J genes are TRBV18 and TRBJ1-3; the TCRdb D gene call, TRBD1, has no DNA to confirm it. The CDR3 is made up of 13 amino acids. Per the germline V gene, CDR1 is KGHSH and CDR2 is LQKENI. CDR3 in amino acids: CASSPSGVNTIYF. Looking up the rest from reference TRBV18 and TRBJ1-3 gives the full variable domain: NAGVMQNPRHLVRRRGQEARLRCSPMKGHSHVYWYRQLPEEGLKFMVYLQKENIIDESGMPKERFSAEFPKEGPSILRIQQVVRGDSAAYFCASSPSGVNTIYFGEGSWLTVV.

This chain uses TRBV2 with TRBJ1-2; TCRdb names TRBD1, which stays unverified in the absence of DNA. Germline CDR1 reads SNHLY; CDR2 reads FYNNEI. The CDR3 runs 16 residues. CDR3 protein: CASSVIGQTANYGYTF.

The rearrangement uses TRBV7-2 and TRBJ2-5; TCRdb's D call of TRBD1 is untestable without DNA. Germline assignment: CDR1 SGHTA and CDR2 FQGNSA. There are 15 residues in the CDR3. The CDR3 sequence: CASSFNRSPAETQYF. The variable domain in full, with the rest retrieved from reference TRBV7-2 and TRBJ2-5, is GAGVSQSPSNKVTEKGKDVELRCDPISGHTALYWYRQSLGQGLEFLIYFQGNSAPDKSGLPSDRFSAERTGGSVSTLTIQRTQQEDSAVYLCASSFNRSPAETQYFGPGTRLLVL.

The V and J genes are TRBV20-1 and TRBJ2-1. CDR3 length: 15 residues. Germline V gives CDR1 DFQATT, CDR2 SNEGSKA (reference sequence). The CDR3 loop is CSASSVTSAYNEQFF.

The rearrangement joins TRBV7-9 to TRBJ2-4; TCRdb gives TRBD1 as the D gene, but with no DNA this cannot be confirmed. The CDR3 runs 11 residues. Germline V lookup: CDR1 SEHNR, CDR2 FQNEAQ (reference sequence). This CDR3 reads CASSSVAGGDF.

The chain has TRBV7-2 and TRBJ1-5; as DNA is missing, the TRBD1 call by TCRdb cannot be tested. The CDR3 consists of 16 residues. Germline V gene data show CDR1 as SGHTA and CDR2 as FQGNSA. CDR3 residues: CASSFFRPGSNQPQHF. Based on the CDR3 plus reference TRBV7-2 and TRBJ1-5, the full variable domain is GAGVSQSPSNKVTEKGKDVELRCDPISGHTALYWYRQSLGQGLEFLIYFQGNSAPDKSGLPSDRFSAERTGGSVSTLTIQRTQQEDSAVYLCASSFFRPGSNQPQHFGDGTRLSIL.

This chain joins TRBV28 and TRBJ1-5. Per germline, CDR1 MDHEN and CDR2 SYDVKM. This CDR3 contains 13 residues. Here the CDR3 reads CASSLLKFQPQHF.

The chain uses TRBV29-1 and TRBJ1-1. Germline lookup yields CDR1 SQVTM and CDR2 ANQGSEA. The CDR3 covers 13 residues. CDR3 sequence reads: CSVDGGQNTEAFF.

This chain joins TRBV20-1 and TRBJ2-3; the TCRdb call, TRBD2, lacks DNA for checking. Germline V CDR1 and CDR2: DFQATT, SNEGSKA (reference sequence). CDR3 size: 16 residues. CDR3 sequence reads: CSASIGGIASTDTQYF.

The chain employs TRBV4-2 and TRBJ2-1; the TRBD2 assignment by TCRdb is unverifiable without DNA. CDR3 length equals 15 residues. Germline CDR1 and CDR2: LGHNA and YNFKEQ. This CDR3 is CASSQGPAGENEQFF.

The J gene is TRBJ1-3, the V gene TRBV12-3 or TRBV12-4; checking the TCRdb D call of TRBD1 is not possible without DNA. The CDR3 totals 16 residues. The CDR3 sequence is CASSQGQLVNGNTIYF.

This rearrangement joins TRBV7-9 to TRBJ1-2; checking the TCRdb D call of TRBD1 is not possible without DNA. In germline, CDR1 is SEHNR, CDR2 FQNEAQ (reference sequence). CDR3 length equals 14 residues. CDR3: CASSLVPGEYGYTF.

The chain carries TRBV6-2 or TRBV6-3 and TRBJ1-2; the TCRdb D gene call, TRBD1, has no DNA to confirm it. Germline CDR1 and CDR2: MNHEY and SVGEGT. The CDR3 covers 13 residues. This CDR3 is CASSYKGNYGYTF.

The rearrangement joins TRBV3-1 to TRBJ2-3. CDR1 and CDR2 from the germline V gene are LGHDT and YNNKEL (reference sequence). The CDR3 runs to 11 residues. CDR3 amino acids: CASSQEHTQYF.

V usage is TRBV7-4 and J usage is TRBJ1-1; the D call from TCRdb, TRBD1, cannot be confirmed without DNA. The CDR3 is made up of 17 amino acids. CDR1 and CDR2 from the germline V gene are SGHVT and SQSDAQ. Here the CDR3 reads CASSSIRTVTMNTEAFF.

The CDR3 protein is CASSQTYGGQETQYF. V and J are TRBV7-7 and TRBJ2-5; TCRdb gives TRBD1 as the D gene, but with no DNA this cannot be confirmed. The CDR3 has 15 residues. Germline CDR1 is SSHAT and CDR2 is FNYEAQ (reference sequence).

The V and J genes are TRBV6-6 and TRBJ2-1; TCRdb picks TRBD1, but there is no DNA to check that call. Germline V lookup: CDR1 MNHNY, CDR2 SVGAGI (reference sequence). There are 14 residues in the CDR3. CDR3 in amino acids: CASRIRDSNNEQFF.

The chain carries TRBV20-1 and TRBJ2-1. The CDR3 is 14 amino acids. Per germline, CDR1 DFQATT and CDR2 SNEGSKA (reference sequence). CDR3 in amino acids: CSASTGFRDNEQFF.

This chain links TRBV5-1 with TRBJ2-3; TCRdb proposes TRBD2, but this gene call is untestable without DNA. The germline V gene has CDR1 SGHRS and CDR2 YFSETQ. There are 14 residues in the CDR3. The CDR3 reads CASKNSGATDTQYF.

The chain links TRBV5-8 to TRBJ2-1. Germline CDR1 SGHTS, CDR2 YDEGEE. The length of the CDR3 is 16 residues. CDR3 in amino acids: CASSLERGTAFTEQFF.

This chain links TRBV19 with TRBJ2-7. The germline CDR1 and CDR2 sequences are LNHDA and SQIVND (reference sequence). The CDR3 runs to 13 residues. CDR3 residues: CASSITKESEQYF.